This is a list of T cell receptor beta chains from one sample in a study of T cell responses to AZD1222 COVID-19 vaccine. Only in-frame clones appear in the TCRdb table, and some are missing; sequencing was by immunoSEQ multiplex PCR. The table records some 120,000 clones, 80% to 90% of them present only once. The specimen was peripheral blood, collected on day 0 of AZD1222 vaccination. These TCRs come from an adult in good health. CDR3s include the opening cysteine and the closing phenylalanine or tryptophan. A D gene is named only where the DNA matches it firmly. Where a row states a size, it is once, few, many or the class of an expanded clone; other rows omit it.

TRBJ1-3 | . | TRBV6-1 | . | CASSEVGRGNTIYF | TGTGCCAGCAGTGAGGTGGGAAGGGGAAACACCATATATTTT
TRBJ2-2 | TRBD1 | TRBV24-1 | . | CATSVAGQGGTGELFF | TGTGCCACCAGTGTGGCGGGACAGGGAGGTACCGGGGAGCTGTTTTTT
TRBJ2-2 | . | TRBV19 | . | CASSLQGGMPLFF | TGTGCCAGTAGTCTCCAGGGGGGCATGCCTCTGTTTTTT
TRBJ2-4 | . | TRBV21-1 | . | CASSKEGVASEDIQYF | TGTGCCAGCAGCAAAGAAGGGGTGGCTAGCGAGGACATTCAGTACTTC
TRBJ2-7 | . | TRBV29-1 | . | CSVEDPGRVGSYEQYF | TGCAGCGTTGAAGATCCGGGTAGGGTCGGGTCCTACGAGCAGTACTTC
TRBJ2-2 | TRBD2 | TRBV25-1 | . | CASRGPGLGYTGELFF | TGTGCCAGCAGAGGTCCGGGACTAGGATACACCGGGGAGCTGTTTTTT
TRBJ2-7 | . | TRBV29-1 | . | CSHVAGPGEQYF | TGCAGCCACGTGGCCGGCCCCGGAGAGCAGTACTTC
TRBJ1-2 | . | TRBV19 | . | CASSIRSAGYTF | TGTGCCAGTAGTATACGGTCAGCCGGCTACACCTTC
TRBJ1-6 | TRBD1 | TRBV11-2 | few | CASSAIVGGSSPLHF | TGTGCCAGCAGCGCCATAGTAGGGGGCAGTTCACCCCTCCACTTT
TRBJ2-1 | TRBD2 | TRBV11-3 | . | CASSPPAGGRRNEQFF | TGTGCCAGCAGCCCCCCAGCGGGAGGGCGTCGGAATGAGCAGTTCTTC
TRBJ1-3 | TRBD1 | TRBV30 | . | CARASTGGGNTIYF | TGTGCCCGCGCATCCACAGGGGGAGGGAACACCATATATTTT
TRBJ2-3 | . | TRBV24-1 | . | CATARVTGDTQYF | TGTGCCACCGCCAGGGTCACAGGAGATACGCAGTATTTT
TRBJ1-1 | TRBD1 | TRBV5-6 | . | CASSPRQGRGNTEAFF | TGTGCCAGCAGCCCCCGACAGGGCAGGGGGAACACTGAAGCTTTCTTT
TRBJ1-1 | . | TRBV6-5 | . | CASSYSENTEAFF | TGTGCCAGCAGTTATTCCGAGAACACTGAAGCTTTCTTT
TRBJ1-1 | . | TRBV5-1 | . | CASSFQGSNTEAFF | TGCGCCAGCAGCTTTCAAGGGTCGAACACTGAAGCTTTCTTT
TRBJ2-2 | . | TRBV7-3 | . | CASSPGPTGELFF | TGTGCCAGCAGCCCCGGGCCCACCGGGGAGCTGTTTTTT
TRBJ1-1 | . | TRBV19 | . | CASSKGHLNTEAFF | TGTGCCAGTAGTAAAGGACATTTGAACACTGAAGCTTTCTTT
TRBJ2-7 | . | TRBV7-9 | . | CASSYREYEQYF | TGTGCCAGCAGCTATCGGGAGTACGAGCAGTACTTC
TRBJ1-6 | TRBD1 | TRBV7-9 | few | CASSSGQASPLHF | TGTGCCAGCAGCTCCGGACAGGCGTCACCCCTCCACTTT
TRBJ1-4 | TRBD1 | TRBV11-2 | . | CASSSGDSDEKLFF | TGTGCCAGCAGCTCCGGGGACAGCGATGAAAAACTGTTTTTT
TRBJ2-2 | . | TRBV27 | . | CASSSRGRRGTGELFF | TGTGCCAGCAGCTCGCGAGGGAGGAGGGGCACCGGGGAGCTGTTTTTT
TRBJ2-5 | TRBD2 | TRBV5-1 | . | CASRPFMAGVGETQYF | TGCGCCAGCAGGCCCTTTATGGCGGGAGTAGGCGAGACCCAGTACTTC
TRBJ1-2 | TRBD1 | TRBV27 | . | CASSSLAGLRDRGNYGYTF | TGTGCCAGCAGCTCGTTAGCGGGACTCCGGGACAGGGGAAACTATGGCTACACCTTC
TRBJ2-7 | . | TRBV6-5 | . | CASSYSRGSYEQYF | TGTGCCAGCAGTTACTCGCGGGGTTCCTACGAGCAGTACTTC
TRBJ2-1 | TRBD1 | TRBV11-3 | . | CASSQGTAYNEQFF | TGTGCCAGCAGCCAGGGGACAGCGTACAATGAGCAGTTCTTC
TRBJ2-5 | . | TRBV5-4 | . | CASSSEPGTGGTQYF | TGTGCCAGCAGCTCGGAACCCGGGACTGGGGGGACCCAGTACTTC
TRBJ2-7 | TRBD1 | TRBV5-1 | . | CASSTGQGAYEQYF | TGCGCCAGCAGTACCGGACAGGGGGCCTACGAGCAGTACTTC
TRBJ2-5 | . | TRBV30 | . | CAWSRRGRETQYF | TGTGCCTGGAGTAGGAGGGGGAGAGAGACCCAGTACTTC
TRBJ2-1 | . | TRBV19 | . | CASSISLYNEQFF | TGTGCCAGTAGTATAAGCCTTTACAATGAGCAGTTCTTC